This entry is about one T cell receptor beta chain. What it recognizes is unknown. This entry is derived from a study of blood T cells in healthy people across ages. The authors ran a second PCR of 7 to 11 cycles using a sample-barcoded 5' primer and a J-beta primer mix. TCRdb recomputed calls from the 5' RACE reads with MiXCR, one row per CDR3 protein. The table records about 1.5 million distinct CDR3 sequences, roughly two fifths of them present only once. The CDR3 has 13 residues. The V gene lost 3 bases and the J gene lost 8 bases, with 16 bases spanning the gap. The germline V gene has CDR1 DFQATT and CDR2 SNEGSKA (reference sequence). Study-wide findings and caveats: Comparison with aged donors showed that long-lived donors had more naive CD4+ cells and higher diversity. Higher naive T cell percentage went strongly together with higher TCR beta diversity.

This receptor was obtained from a young woman in good health. J is TRBJ1-2 and V is TRBV20-1; D is undetermined. Sequences were obtained from blood. CDR3 loop: CSARSLSSYGYTF. CDR3 sequence (DNA): TGCAGTGCTAGGTCCCTTAGTAGCTACGGCTACACCTTC.